Below, 11 T cell receptor beta chains from the same sample are listed, as sequenced in a study of T cell responses to AZD1222 COVID-19 vaccine. Using immunoSEQ multiplex PCR, the repertoire was profiled, and TCRdb retains in-frame clones only, with some absent. Among approximately 100,000 clones listed, just under 95% were seen once. The sample here was peripheral blood, taken on day 0 of AZD1222 vaccination. Receptors were obtained from an adult in good health.

The gene calls are TRBV11-3 and TRBJ1-6; D not resolved. The CDR3 contains 15 residues. The V end lost 5 bases, the J end lost 5 bases, and 13 bases lay between the germline ends. Germline CDR1 reads SGHNT; CDR2 reads YENEEA. CDR3 amino acids: CASSVRASNNSPLHF. CDR3 coding DNA: TGTGCCAGCAGCGTGAGGGCGTCTAATAATTCACCCCTCCACTTT.

The rearrangement uses TRBV6-4 and TRBJ2-7; 10 bases are a match to TRBD1. After removal of 5 bases from V and 0 bases from J, the junction contained 4 bases not matched to a gene. Germline assignment: CDR1 MRHNA and CDR2 SNTAGT. CDR3 length: 15 residues. The CDR3 loop is CASSNGTGASYEQYF. The CDR3 DNA is TGTGCCAGCAGTAATGGGACAGGGGCCTCCTACGAGCAGTACTTC.

V and J are TRBV14 and TRBJ1-2; TRBD1 aligns across 8 bases. CDR3 length equals 15 residues. In germline, CDR1 is SGHDN, CDR2 FVKESK. The V segment lost 4 bases and the J segment 2 bases; nucleotides outside the gene matches: 6. The CDR3 region is CASSPTGDTNYGYTF. CDR3 DNA sequence: TGTGCCAGCAGCCCGACAGGGGATACGAACTATGGCTACACCTTC.

The chain uses TRBV5-1 and TRBJ2-2; D is uncertain. CDR3 size: 15 residues. V lost 2 bases and J 4 bases, leaving 12 bases between the germline ends. Germline V gives CDR1 SGHRS, CDR2 YFSETQ. The CDR3: CASSFRADSTGELFF. CDR3 coding DNA: TGCGCCAGCAGCTTTCGTGCAGACTCCACCGGGGAGCTGTTTTTT.

The chain uses TRBV5-1 and TRBJ1-5, with D uncertain. Germline V CDR1 and CDR2: SGHRS, YFSETQ. Trimming stripped 0 bases from V and 4 bases from J, with 11 bases between. CDR3 length: 15 residues. CDR3 bases: TGCGCCAGCAGCTTGGGTGGAGACCCAAATCAGCCCCAGCATTTT. As protein: CASSLGGDPNQPQHF.

This chain connects TRBV19 to TRBJ1-5; D uncertain. CDR3 length: 14 amino acids. Germline V lookup: CDR1 LNHDA, CDR2 SQIVND (reference sequence). V lost 7 bases and J 6 bases, leaving 16 bases between the germline ends. The CDR3 loop reads CASTSSGLGQPQHF. CDR3 nucleotides: TGTGCCAGTACCTCTTCAGGTTTAGGTCAGCCCCAGCATTTT.

The rearrangement uses TRBV28 and TRBJ1-6; D might be TRBD1 (5 bases). The CDR3 has 16 residues. Germline lookup yields CDR1 MDHEN and CDR2 SYDVKM. The V and J ends lost 2 bases and 7 bases respectively, with 15 bases between them. In nucleotides, the CDR3 is TGTGCCAGCAGTTTACATCCTAAAGGGGAAAATTCACCCCTCCACTTT. Translation: CASSLHPKGENSPLHF.

The chain is built from TRBV6-5 and TRBJ2-5, with TRBD2 matching over 11 bases. With V trimmed by 2 bases and J by 4 bases, 0 bases remained unmatched. The CDR3 extends over 14 amino acids. The V gene's germline CDR1 is MNHEY and CDR2 SVGAGI. The CDR3 spells CASSYGTSGETQYF. CDR3 DNA sequence: TGTGCCAGCAGTTACGGGACTAGCGGAGAGACCCAGTACTTC.

V and J are TRBV6-5 and TRBJ1-4; maybe TRBD1 (6 bases). The germline V and J ends were trimmed by 6 bases and 6 bases, with 14 bases remaining between them. Germline V gene lookup returns CDR1 MNHEY and CDR2 SVGAGI. This CDR3 spans 14 amino acids. The CDR3 here is CASRAGALDEKLFF. CDR3 nucleotides: TGTGCCAGCAGAGCGGGGGCGCTGGATGAAAAACTGTTTTTT.

The CDR3, as DNA: TGTGCCAGCAGTGAAGCAGGGAGGGTTGAAAAACTGTTTTTT. Residues: CASSEAGRVEKLFF. The chain recombines TRBV2 with TRBJ1-4, with D uncertain. V dropped 0 bases and J dropped 7 bases, with 9 bases sitting between them. This CDR3 comprises 14 residues. The germline CDR1 and CDR2 sequences are SNHLY and FYNNEI.

The chain uses TRBV2 and TRBJ2-3; D is uncertain. The CDR3 has 13 amino acids. The V gene's germline CDR1 is SNHLY and CDR2 FYNNEI. V was cut by 4 bases and J by 1 base, with 6 bases left in between. CDR3 in amino acids: CASSARGTDTQYF. DNA for the CDR3: TGTGCCAGCAGTGCTCGGGGCACAGATACGCAGTATTTT.